The 30 T cell receptor beta chains below all came from one sample that was sequenced in a study of radiotherapy plus CTLA-4 blockade in lung cancer. Assay used: immunoSEQ multiplex PCR; TCRdb lists only in-frame clones, some missing. The sample holds tens of thousands of clones, about 83% seen once. The material sequenced was peripheral blood, taken from a patient treated with radiotherapy plus ipilimumab. All receptors derive from a human donor with non-small cell lung cancer who had stable disease on radiotherapy plus ipilimumab.

The chain recombines TRBV6-4 with TRBJ2-3, with TRBD2 matching over 9 bases. The CDR3 has 16 residues. The germline gives CDR1 MRHNA, CDR2 SNTAGT. The trim removed 4 bases at V and 3 bases at J, leaving 8 bases unmatched. The CDR3 loop is CASSARAGGRTDTQYF. The CDR3 region has the DNA TGTGCCAGCAGTGCCAGAGCGGGAGGTCGAACAGATACGCAGTATTTT.

The CDR3 here is CASSVEGRSYEQYF. CDR3 sequence (DNA): TGTGCCAGCAGCGTGGAGGGGCGATCCTACGAGCAGTACTTC. The V call is TRBV9, the J call TRBJ2-5, with a weak D call TRBD2 (6 bases). The end of the DNA fits TRBJ2-7 better, so the J call may be wrong. The germline gives CDR1 SGDLS, CDR2 YYNGEE. The CDR3 has 14 amino acids.

The V and J genes are TRBV7-8 and TRBJ1-5, with TRBD1 as a possible D gene (6 bases). Trimming removed 4 bases at V and 1 base at J, with 11 bases between. CDR3 length: 15 amino acids. Looked up from germline, CDR1 is SGHVS and CDR2 is FQNEAQ. CDR3 coding DNA: TGTGCCAGCAGCTCCCGGGACAAGAGCAATCAGCCCCAGCATTTT. Encoded protein: CASSSRDKSNQPQHF.

The rearrangement links TRBV2 to TRBJ2-1, with D possibly being TRBD1 or TRBD2 (5 bases each). Per germline, CDR1 SNHLY and CDR2 FYNNEI. The CDR3 has 15 residues. Trimming shortened V by 6 bases and J by 0 bases, and 12 bases separated the two germline ends. CDR3 nucleotide sequence: TGTGCCAGCAGCACAGGACTGAGCTCCTACAATGAGCAGTTCTTC. This sequence encodes CASSTGLSSYNEQFF.

This chain links TRBV19 with TRBJ2-2; no firm D call. The CDR3 is 14 amino acids. Per the germline V gene, CDR1 is LNHDA and CDR2 is SQIVND (reference sequence). Trimming removed 6 bases at V and 3 bases at J, with 11 bases between. The CDR3 here is CASRRVVDTGELFF. CDR3 coding DNA: TGTGCCAGTAGAAGGGTCGTCGACACCGGGGAGCTGTTTTTT.

The chain recombines TRBV6-6 with TRBJ1-3; no firm D call. Germline loops: CDR1 MNHNY, CDR2 SVGAGI (reference sequence). The CDR3 contains 16 residues. Deletions cut 6 bases from V and 0 bases from J, with 15 bases between. CDR3 region: CASSLEPGSSGNTIYF. The CDR3 coding sequence is TGTGCCAGCAGCCTTGAGCCGGGGAGCTCTGGAAACACCATATATTTT.

This clone was seen just once. The junction does not match germline at one end; this may be a read error. The chain couples TRBV25-1 to TRBJ2-3; perhaps TRBD1 as D (6 bases). Germline V gene data show CDR1 as MGHDK and CDR2 as SYGVNS. The CDR3 consists of 13 residues. CDR3 DNA: TGTGCCAGCCAAGGGGGTGGCTCATTGCATTTTTCTTTT. As protein: CASQGGGSLHFSF.

The J gene is TRBJ2-2, the V gene TRBV7-6; 7 bases line up with TRBD1. V trimming: 2 bases; J trimming: 0 bases; junction bases outside the gene matches: 0. The CDR3 sequence is 15 residues long. CDR1 is SGHVS and CDR2 is FNYEAQ in the germline V gene. The CDR3 DNA follows: TGTGCCAGCAGCTTAACAGGGGCGAACACCGGGGAGCTGTTTTTT. Its protein product is CASSLTGANTGELFF.

The chain recombines TRBV27 with TRBJ2-1; the match to TRBD2 covers 10 bases. After removal of 2 bases from V and 5 bases from J, the junction contained 6 bases not matched to a gene. CDR1 MNHEY and CDR2 SMNVEV come from the germline V gene (reference sequence). The CDR3 runs to 16 residues. This CDR3 reads CASSLQRGGLHNEQFF. DNA of the CDR3: TGTGCCAGCAGTTTACAGCGGGGGGGCCTTCACAATGAGCAGTTCTTC.

The chain joins TRBV29-1 to TRBJ1-2, with 9 bases aligning to TRBD1. Trimming at V came to 6 bases and at J to 8 bases, leaving 7 bases not matched to a gene. The length of the CDR3 is 12 residues. Germline CDR1 reads SQVTM; CDR2 reads ANQGSEA. This CDR3 reads CSVRQGEGGYTF. In nucleotides, the CDR3 is TGCAGCGTGAGACAGGGGGAGGGCGGCTACACCTTC. The full variable domain, in which reference TRBV29-1 and TRBJ1-2 provide the parts outside the CDR3, is SAVISQKPSRDICQRGTSLTIQCQVDSQVTMMFWYRQQPGQSLTLIATANQGSEATYESGFVIDKFPISRPNLTFSTLTVSNMSPEDSSIYLCSVRQGEGGYTFGSGTRLTVV.

V gene TRBV28 combines with J gene TRBJ2-7; D is possibly TRBD2 (6 bases). The V gene lost 6 bases and the J gene lost 4 bases, with 19 bases spanning the gap. Germline V CDR1 and CDR2: MDHEN, SYDVKM. This CDR3 comprises 15 residues. CDR3 nucleotides: TGTGCCAGCAGCCCGAAGTTGGGTGCGGGATACGAGCAGTACTTC. Translation: CASSPKLGAGYEQYF.

This clone appeared a few times. The rearrangement links TRBV7-9 to TRBJ1-6, with D unresolved. V was trimmed by 0 bases and J by 10 bases, leaving 10 bases between them. Germline values: CDR1 SEHNR, CDR2 FQNEAQ (reference sequence). The CDR3 contains 14 residues. CDR3 DNA sequence: TGTGCCAGCAGCTTAGCGCTCGGGCACTCACCCCTCCACTTT. The encoded protein is CASSLALGHSPLHF.

As concerns this clone: It is unclear where the CDR3 begins or ends on the DNA, so no DNA is shown, and the CDR3 is as TCRdb lists it. Other DNA sequences within the sample encode an identical CDR3. The J gene is TRBJ1-2, the V gene TRBV27; TRBD1, as called in the table, went unchecked against the DNA. Including both end residues, the CDR3 is 15 amino acids long. Germline CDR1 and CDR2: MNHEY and SMNVEV (reference sequence). The CDR3 region is CASSFGRGAGYGYTF.

V usage is TRBV28 and J usage is TRBJ2-7, with 11 bases that match TRBD2. Germline loops: CDR1 MDHEN, CDR2 SYDVKM. The CDR3 spans 13 residues. V shed 9 bases, J shed 4 bases, and the junction held 5 bases outside the gene matches. CDR3 nucleotide sequence: TGTGCCAGTACTAGCGGGAGTTGGTACGAGCAGTACTTC. It is translated as CASTSGSWYEQYF.

This chain joins TRBV7-9 and TRBJ2-5; D unresolved. Trimming took 0 bases from V and 3 from J, leaving 11 bases between them. From germline, CDR1 is SEHNR and CDR2 FQNEAQ (reference sequence). The CDR3 is 15 residues long. The CDR3 reads CASSLADLREETQYF. CDR3 bases: TGTGCCAGCAGCTTAGCTGACCTGCGTGAAGAGACCCAGTACTTC.

V gene TRBV6-5 combines with J gene TRBJ1-2; D call uncertain. V dropped 6 bases and J dropped 8 bases, with 10 bases sitting between them. Germline V gene data show CDR1 as MNHEY and CDR2 as SVGAGI. This CDR3 has 11 amino acids. CDR3 DNA: TGTGCCAGCAGAACGGGCCAGGGCTACACCTTC. Translation gives CASRTGQGYTF.

As concerns this clone: Its ends do not fully match the called genes, so a read error is possible. The chain employs TRBV10-2 and TRBJ2-6, with D possibly matching TRBD1 (6 bases). The CDR3 length is 18 residues. In germline, CDR1 is WSHSY, CDR2 SAAADI. The CDR3 nucleotides read TGCGTCAGCAGTGGAAGAGGGGTACAGGGCTCTGGGGCCAACGTCCTGACTTTC. Translated: CVSSGRGVQGSGANVLTF.

J is TRBJ1-1 and V is TRBV12-5; D gene uncertain. This CDR3 is 13 amino acids long. Germline assignment: CDR1 LGHNT and CDR2 FRNRAP. V lost 6 bases and J lost 0, with 8 bases in between. The CDR3 spells CASGTTVNTEAFF. CDR3 bases: TGTGCTAGTGGCACAACAGTGAACACTGAAGCTTTCTTT.

The chain is built from TRBV2 and TRBJ1-1; D ambiguous. This CDR3 region has 13 residues. Germline assignment: CDR1 SNHLY and CDR2 FYNNEI. V lost 2 bases, J lost 4 bases, and 8 bases lay in between. The CDR3 bases are TGTGCCAGCAGTGAACCGGGCAGCACTGAAGCTTTCTTT. Protein sequence: CASSEPGSTEAFF.

The V call is TRBV5-1, the J call TRBJ2-7; a weak D match, TRBD2 (6 bases). CDR1 and CDR2 (germline): SGHRS, YFSETQ. Trimming took 3 bases from V and 2 from J, leaving 9 bases between them. CDR3 length equals 13 residues. For the CDR3, the DNA is TGCGCCAGCAGCTCCACGGGGGCCTACGAGCAGTACTTC. It codes for CASSSTGAYEQYF.

This chain joins TRBV7-9 and TRBJ1-1; 7 nucleotides agree with TRBD1. Germline V gene lookup returns CDR1 SEHNR and CDR2 FQNEAQ (reference sequence). Unmatched junction bases numbered 6, after V lost 6 bases and J lost 2 bases. This CDR3 is built from 14 residues. The chain's CDR3 is CASRPTGANTEAFF. Written as DNA, the CDR3 is TGTGCCAGCAGGCCTACAGGGGCCAACACTGAAGCTTTCTTT.

The rearrangement links TRBV7-3 to TRBJ1-2; possible D gene TRBD1, 5 bases. Germline CDR1 and CDR2: SGHTA and FQGTGA. V lost 5 bases and J lost 8, with 15 bases in between. The CDR3 consists of 13 residues. The CDR3 DNA is TGTGCCAGCAGCGCAACGGGGGTCGGAGGCTACACCTTC. It specifies CASSATGVGGYTF.

This chain connects TRBV5-1 to TRBJ2-5, with 10 bases lining up with TRBD1. Germline trimming cut 0 bases from V and 4 bases from J; bases unmatched to any gene: 3. This CDR3 has 15 residues. Per the germline V gene, CDR1 is SGHRS and CDR2 is YFSETQ. The CDR3 reads CASSLARTGGETQYF. CDR3 in DNA: TGCGCCAGCAGCTTGGCCCGGACAGGGGGAGAGACCCAGTACTTC.

This rearrangement joins TRBV29-1 to TRBJ2-1, with D perhaps matching TRBD1 (8 bases). Trimming cost V 2 bases and J 6 bases, with 17 bases left between them. Germline-derived CDR1 and CDR2 are SQVTM and ANQGSEA. This CDR3 has 15 amino acids. The chain's CDR3 is CSVEKGTGGGNEQFF. The DNA of the CDR3 is TGCAGCGTTGAAAAAGGAACAGGGGGGGGCAATGAGCAGTTCTTC.

V is TRBV6-6 and J is TRBJ1-1, with unresolved D. Per the germline V gene, CDR1 is MNHNY and CDR2 is SVGAGI (reference sequence). This CDR3 comprises 13 residues. V was clipped by 4 bases and J by 1 base, with 7 bases between them. Here the CDR3 reads CASSLEGNTEAFF. The DNA of the CDR3 is TGTGCCAGCAGTTTGGAGGGGAACACTGAAGCTTTCTTT.

V is TRBV5-1 and J is TRBJ1-4; D gene unclear. Germline V gives CDR1 SGHRS, CDR2 YFSETQ. Trimming took off 4 bases at V and 2 bases at J, with 3 bases between the two ends. The CDR3 is 12 amino acids. CDR3 nucleotides: TGCGCCAGCAGCACCACTAATGAAAAACTGTTTTTT. Amino acids: CASSTTNEKLFF.

The V and J genes are TRBV27 and TRBJ2-3, with 14 bases matching TRBD2. V was clipped by 5 bases and J by 6 bases; unmatched bases: 4. CDR1 and CDR2 (germline): MNHEY, SMNVEV (reference sequence). This CDR3 spans 15 amino acids. The CDR3 coding sequence is TGTGCCAGCAGTACACGGACTAGCGGGGGGGATACGCAGTATTTT. Protein: CASSTRTSGGDTQYF.

V and J are TRBV11-2 and TRBJ1-4; 8 bases line up with TRBD1. Germline V gene data show CDR1 as SGHAT and CDR2 as FQNNGV. The CDR3 is 14 residues long. J gave up 0 bases and V 10 bases, and 4 bases lay outside the gene matches. CDR3 loop: CATRTGPTNEKLFF. The CDR3 DNA sequence: TGTGCCACGCGGACAGGGCCAACTAATGAAAAACTGTTTTTT.

The rearrangement uses TRBV5-4 and TRBJ2-5, with 8 bases that match TRBD2. The germline gives CDR1 SGHNT, CDR2 YYREEE (reference sequence). Unmatched junction bases numbered 11, after V lost 3 bases and J lost 7 bases. The CDR3 length is 15 residues. CDR3 amino acids: CASSSTETSVPTQYF. For the CDR3, the DNA is TGTGCCAGCAGCTCCACCGAGACTAGCGTCCCGACCCAGTACTTC. The full variable domain, completed using reference TRBV5-4 and TRBJ2-5, is ETGVTQSPTHLIKTRGQQVTLRCSSQSGHNTVSWYQQALGQGPQFIFQYYREEENGRGNFPPRFSGLQFPNYSSELNVNALELDDSALYLCASSSTETSVPTQYFGPGTRLLVL.

The gene calls are TRBV9 and TRBJ2-3; 8 bases fit TRBD2. V lost 4 bases to trimming and J lost 2 bases; unmatched junction nucleotides: 9. Germline V CDR1 and CDR2: SGDLS, YYNGEE. The CDR3 contains 16 residues. CDR3 in amino acids: CASSLREGLVTDTQYF. Here the CDR3 DNA reads TGTGCCAGCAGCCTTAGAGAGGGACTAGTCACAGATACGCAGTATTTT.